The rows below give T cell receptor beta chains drawn from one sample of a study of CD8+ T cells in alopecia areata. The table came from immunoSEQ multiplex PCR; TCRdb's copy has only in-frame clones and leaves some out. This table holds around 200,000 clones, 60% to 70% found once. The material sequenced was CD4+ T cells sorted from blood, taken at week 4, from a patient treated with tofacitinib. Every receptor here comes from a human donor with alopecia areata. The CDR3 runs from the conserved cysteine through the conserved F or W. D genes are given only for firm matches. Not every row has a clone size; where given, it reads once, few, many or a size class.

few	-	TRBV29-1	TRBJ1-2	TGCAGCGTTGATAGGGTGGAGGGCTATGGCTACACCTTC	CSVDRVEGYGYTF
-	TRBD2	TRBV15	TRBJ2-7	TGTGCCACCAGCAGTATAAAGACTAGCGGGAACTACGAGCAGTACTTC	CATSSIKTSGNYEQYF
-	TRBD2	TRBV5-4	TRBJ2-7	TGTGCCAGCAGCTTGGGGCGGGAGGCCCTCTACGAGCAGTACTTC	CASSLGREALYEQYF
few	-	TRBV6-1	TRBJ2-3	TGTGCCAGCAGTGAAGGGACAGATACGCAGTATTTT	CASSEGTDTQYF
-	TRBD2	TRBV6-1	TRBJ2-1	TGTGCCAGCCAGGAGGGCGGGAGGGCCTACAATGAGCAGTTCTTC	CASQEGGRAYNEQFF
many	-	TRBV7-2	TRBJ2-2	TGTGCCAGCAGCTTGGGACAACTTAACACCGGGGAGCTGTTTTTT	CASSLGQLNTGELFF
-	-	TRBV15	TRBJ1-4	TGTGCCACCAGCAGCCGGGACACCCGCTCAACTAATGAAAAACTGTTTTTT	CATSSRDTRSTNEKLFF
-	-	TRBV4-3	TRBJ1-2	TGCGCCAGCAGCCTTCGGGTCGCGACGTATGGCTACACCTTC	CASSLRVATYGYTF
-	TRBD1	TRBV5-1	TRBJ1-2	TGCGCCAGCAGCTCCAACAGGGGAAGCTATGGCTACACCTTC	CASSSNRGSYGYTF
-	-	TRBV15	TRBJ2-1	TGTGCCACCAGCTCCCATCTTCGCCGACTAACGGGAGCGGGCGAGCAGTTCTTC	CATSSHLRRLTGAGEQFF
few	-	TRBV6-6	TRBJ1-4	TGTGCCAGCAGGTCCGTTACAACTAATGAAAAACTGTTTTTT	CASRSVTTNEKLFF
-	-	TRBV11-1	TRBJ2-5	TGTGCCAGCAGCTTGAGCCGGAGAGTGGCCCAGTACTTC	CASSLSRRVAQYF
-	-	TRBV4-1	TRBJ2-7	TGCGCCAGCAGCCAAGTAGTATTTGCGGGCAGCTCCTACGAGCAGTACTTC	CASSQVVFAGSSYEQYF
once	TRBD1	TRBV6-6	TRBJ2-5	TGTGCCAGCAGACAGGGGACCCCAGGGACCCAGTACTTC	CASRQGTPGTQYF
-	-	TRBV30	TRBJ2-3	TGTGCCTGGATGAGGGGGGCAACAGATACGCAGTATTTT	CAWMRGATDTQYF
-	TRBD2	TRBV29-1	TRBJ2-1	TGCAGCGTGGGTGAAGGACTAGCGGGAGCCGTTGAGCAGTTCTTC	CSVGEGLAGAVEQFF
-	-	TRBV28	TRBJ2-6	TGTGCCAGCAGTTTAGGGGGCTCTGGGGCCAACGTCCTGACTTTC	CASSLGGSGANVLTF
-	-	TRBV18	TRBJ2-5	TGTGCCAGCTCACGTACCCATTCAACTGAACTCCAAGAGACCCAGTACTTC	CASSRTHSTELQETQYF
-	-	TRBV25-1	TRBJ2-6	TGTGCCAGCAGTGAATCTGGACAGAGAGGGGCCAACGTCCTGACTTTC	CASSESGQRGANVLTF
few	-	TRBV4-3	TRBJ2-7	TGCGCCAGCAGCCAAGTTCGTTACTTTAGGCAGTCCTACGAGCAGTACTTC	CASSQVRYFRQSYEQYF
-	-	TRBV11-2	TRBJ2-3	TGTGCCAGCACCATGCAATATACGCAGTATTTT	CASTMQYTQYF
-	-	TRBV7-9	TRBJ2-7	TGTGCCAGCAGCTCACACTACGAGCAGTACTTC	CASSSHYEQYF
-	-	TRBV29-1	TRBJ2-4	TGCAGCGTTGAAGGTCCAGCTTCACTAGCCAAAAACATTCAGTACTTC	CSVEGPASLAKNIQYF
-	TRBD2	TRBV2	TRBJ2-5	TGTGCCAGCAGTAGACTAGCGGAGACCCAGTACTTC	CASSRLAETQYF
few	-	TRBV5-1	TRBJ2-6	TGCGCCAGCAGTCCCGGGACCTTGGGTGGGGCCAACGTCCTGACTTTC	CASSPGTLGGANVLTF